This is a list of T cell receptor beta chains from one sample in a study of CXCR3-negative and CXCR3-positive naive CD8 T cells. TCRdb reprocessed the 5' RACE reads and stores each CDR3 protein as one record, lacking DNA. The sample's table shows approximately 5,300 distinct CDR3 sequences. Material for sequencing was naive CXCR3+ CD8+ T cells from blood. The origin of the receptors is a human donor in good health. Some clones in this sample may be carry-over from other donors' samples. Both conserved end residues are part of each CDR3. Fields, in order: J gene, V gene, clone size, CDR3 protein. A row's size may be missing; if present it is once, few, many or a size class.

TRBJ1-3 TRBV5-5 . CASSLAEGSGNTIYF
TRBJ2-1 TRBV20-1 medium-sized CRGDSGREVNNEQFF
TRBJ2-5 TRBV29-1 . CSVEDPGTETQYF
TRBJ1-2 TRBV28 large CASSPGFPGYTF
TRBJ1-2 TRBV29-1 . CSVKRKTGYGYTF
TRBJ1-6 TRBV25-1 medium-sized CASSGRYSPLHF
TRBJ2-1 TRBV20-1 medium-sized CSARDLGLALLNNEQFF
TRBJ2-3 TRBV2 . CASSAQRTDTQYF
TRBJ2-2 TRBV6-5 medium-sized CASSYQGQGRSTGELFF
TRBJ1-5 TRBV6-2/TRBV6-3 medium-sized CASGIYSNQPQHF
TRBJ1-5 TRBV4-3 . CASSQDRGPNQPQHF
TRBJ2-1 TRBV7-9 medium-sized CASSPQGSSYNEQFF
TRBJ2-7 TRBV12-1 . CASSRWGLAVTYEQYF
TRBJ2-3 TRBV3-1 . CASSERDGADTQYF
TRBJ2-5 TRBV29-1 medium-sized CSARTGLGKTQYF
TRBJ2-7 TRBV20-1 . CSARGSRESYEQYF
TRBJ2-1 TRBV7-8 medium-sized CASEGGYNEQFF
TRBJ2-7 TRBV20-1 . CSARDFAGSRGGYEQYF
TRBJ2-1 TRBV7-9 medium-sized CASSLGTSGQSYNEQFF
TRBJ2-1 TRBV20-1 medium-sized CSASGSSYNEQFF